This entry lists 15 T cell receptor beta chains sequenced from one sample in a study of T cell repertoires in cytomegalovirus infection. Their recognized antigens are unknown. TCRdb passed the reads through MiXCR, listing each CDR3 protein once. The sample has 40,000 to 55,000 distinct CDR3 sequences; roughly 20% are singletons. The sequencing here drew on CD8+ T cells from cultured PBMCs, taken from culture after CMV antigen stimulation. Every receptor here comes from a human donor in good health (CMV status not recorded). Some clones in this sample may be carry-over from other donors' samples.

This clonotype has a handful of counts. The chain links TRBV7-9 to TRBJ2-4; 8 bases fit TRBD2. The CDR3 runs to 21 residues. CDR1 SEHNR and CDR2 FQNEAQ come from the germline V gene (reference sequence). Trimming removed 4 bases from V and 2 bases from J; junction bases left unmatched: 22. CDR3 coding DNA: TGTGCCAGCAGCTCTACCCCAGGAGCGGGAGAAGAAGAAGATCCCAAAAACATTCAGTACTTC. It specifies CASSSTPGAGEEEDPKNIQYF.

In this sample, this clonotype turned up many times. DNA for the CDR3: TGTGCCAGCAGCTTGGAACTTAGCGGGAGTTACGAGCAGTACTTC. It yields the protein CASSLELSGSYEQYF. The chain employs TRBV7-2 and TRBJ2-7, with 9 positions matching TRBD2. V trimming: 3 bases; J trimming: 4 bases; junction bases outside the gene matches: 7. The CDR3 covers 15 residues. Germline CDR1 reads SGHTA; CDR2 reads FQGNSA.

The table lists this clonotype with a few counts. The chain has TRBV6-8 and TRBJ2-5; 7 bases match TRBD2. Trimming removed 1 base from V and 5 bases from J; junction bases left unmatched: 7. The CDR3 loop spans 15 amino acids. CDR1 is MNHGY and CDR2 is SAAAGT in the germline V gene. The CDR3 DNA follows: TGTGCCAGCAGTTACTGGGACGGAGCGGGGGAGACCCAGTACTTC. Translation: CASSYWDGAGETQYF.

This clonotype was detected a few times. As the CDR3 is not closed by the conserved phenylalanine or tryptophan, this likely results from a read error. The chain carries TRBV12-3 or TRBV12-4 and TRBJ1-1, with D unclear. V dropped 8 bases and J dropped 1 base, with 14 bases sitting between them. CDR3 length: 14 residues. This CDR3 reads CASQTGKTNTEAFL. The CDR3 DNA reads as TGTGCCAGCCAGACCGGGAAGACGAACACTGAAGCTTTCTTA.

This sequence joins TRBV3-1 and TRBJ2-5, with a possible D match to TRBD1 (5 bases). V lost 1 base to trimming and J lost 3 bases, with 6 bases between them. Germline V gene data show CDR1 as LGHDT and CDR2 as YNNKEL (reference sequence). The CDR3 length is 13 residues. The CDR3 DNA reads as TGTGCCAGCAGCCAAGTAGGGGAAGAGACCCAGTACTTC. Protein: CASSQVGEETQYF.

This clonotype was observed a few times. The chain combines TRBV6-2 or TRBV6-3 with TRBJ2-2; TRBD1 might be the D (5 bases). V lost 8 bases and J 0 bases, leaving 22 bases between the germline ends. The CDR3 is made up of 18 amino acids. From germline, CDR1 is MNHEY and CDR2 SVGEGT. CDR3 in DNA: TGTGCCAGCTTTGGCCCTCAGGGTCCCGACGCGAACACCGGGGAGCTGTTTTTT. It translates to CASFGPQGPDANTGELFF.

The gene calls are TRBV19 and TRBJ1-5; maybe TRBD1 (6 bases). V lost 7 bases and J 2 bases, leaving 15 bases between the germline ends. The CDR3 totals 15 residues. Germline CDR1 is LNHDA and CDR2 is SQIVND (reference sequence). This CDR3 is CASTKGGERNQPQHF. In DNA, the CDR3 is TGTGCCAGTACTAAGGGGGGCGAACGCAATCAGCCCCAGCATTTT.

The chain joins TRBV7-2 to TRBJ2-5, with D unresolved. The CDR3 runs 13 residues. The germline V and J ends were trimmed by 2 bases and 5 bases, with 9 bases remaining between them. From germline, CDR1 is SGHTA and CDR2 FQGNSA. The CDR3 DNA follows: TGTGCCAGCAGCTTAAACAAACGGGAGACCCAGTACTTC. Amino acid sequence: CASSLNKRETQYF.

There are many counts of this clonotype. The V call is TRBV20-1, the J call TRBJ2-1; 7 bases map to TRBD1. CDR1 and CDR2 (germline): DFQATT, SNEGSKA (reference sequence). The CDR3 is made up of 14 amino acids. Trimming at V came to 4 bases and at J to 1 base, leaving 4 bases not matched to a gene. The CDR3 DNA reads TGCAGTGCTACGGGACAGACTTCCTACAATGAGCAGTTCTTC. It encodes CSATGQTSYNEQFF.

The V call is TRBV6-5, the J call TRBJ2-5, with 13 bases aligning to TRBD2. The CDR3 is 17 residues long. Looked up from germline, CDR1 is MNHEY and CDR2 is SVGAGI. V lost 2 bases to trimming and J lost 1 base; unmatched junction nucleotides: 4. The CDR3 sequence: CASSYTSGRAGQETQYF. CDR3 coding DNA: TGTGCCAGCAGTTACACTAGCGGGAGGGCCGGCCAAGAGACCCAGTACTTC.

In this sample, this clonotype turned up a few times. V gene TRBV7-8 combines with J gene TRBJ1-3, with a tentative D call TRBD1 (5 bases). Trimming removed 1 base at V and 7 bases at J, with 20 bases between. The germline CDR1 and CDR2 sequences are SGHVS and FQNEAQ. The CDR3 runs to 17 residues. The CDR3 sequence is CASSLVGVPRFRNTIYF. The CDR3 bases are TGTGCCAGCAGCTTAGTGGGGGTACCTAGATTTCGGAACACCATATATTTT.

The chain uses TRBV7-2 and TRBJ2-7; TRBD2 matches 9 bases. J was trimmed by 4 bases and V by 7 bases; bases with no gene match: 8. Germline lookup yields CDR1 SGHTA and CDR2 FQGNSA. CDR3 size: 14 residues. The CDR3 bases are TGTGCCAGCACATTAGCGGGAGCCGGGTACGAGCAGTACTTC. Translating gives CASTLAGAGYEQYF.

This clonotype was recorded many times. The chain is built from TRBV7-9 and TRBJ2-7; possibly TRBD1 for D (5 bases). The length of the CDR3 is 13 residues. V was pared by 3 bases and J by 6 bases, with 12 bases between. Germline loops: CDR1 SEHNR, CDR2 FQNEAQ (reference sequence). The CDR3 region has the DNA TGTGCCAGCAGCTTTAGGGGTACGGCCGAGCAGTACTTC. This codes for CASSFRGTAEQYF.

This clonotype appeared a few times. The gene calls are TRBV7-2 and TRBJ2-7; D perhaps matches TRBD1 (5 bases). The CDR3 is 15 amino acids. CDR1 and CDR2 (germline): SGHTA, FQGNSA. V shed 4 bases and J shed 1 base, with 14 bases lying between them. CDR3 sequence (DNA): TGTGCCAGCAGCTCAGTTACACAGGCTTCCTACGAGCAGTACTTC. This translates into CASSSVTQASYEQYF.

This clonotype was counted a few times. The J gene is TRBJ2-5, the V gene TRBV7-2; 9 nucleotides align to TRBD2. Losses at the gene ends were 4 bases for V and 5 bases for J; bases not matched to a gene: 11. Per the germline V gene, CDR1 is SGHTA and CDR2 is FQGNSA. The CDR3 has 16 residues. In DNA, the CDR3 is TGTGCCAGCAGCTCCCACGGCCAGCGGGGGGTGGAGACCCAGTACTTC. It yields the protein CASSSHGQRGVETQYF. The complete variable domain, with remaining parts taken from reference TRBV7-2 and TRBJ2-5, reads GAGVSQSPSNKVTEKGKDVELRCDPISGHTALYWYRQSLGQGLEFLIYFQGNSAPDKSGLPSDRFSAERTGGSVSTLTIQRTQQEDSAVYLCASSSHGQRGVETQYFGPGTRLLVL.